The source of this TCR beta chain is a study of shared clonotypes between healthy human individuals. The data were produced by immunoSEQ multiplex PCR, yet TCRdb's version contains in-frame clones alone and is incomplete. The table lists some 2.3 million clones, more than 80% of them singletons. Naive CD4+ cells were CD45RA-selected; the remaining cells were memory. CDR3 length equals 16 residues. Trimming removed 5 bases at V and 6 bases at J, with 20 bases between. CDR1 SGHAT and CDR2 FQNNGV come from the germline V gene. Sequenced material: naive CD4+ T cells from PBMCs. Subset defined: CD45RA+ positively selected. This TCR was recovered from a young man in good health. Some clones in this sample may be carry-over from other donors' samples. This chain links TRBV11-2 with TRBJ2-1; tentatively, D is TRBD2 (6 bases). The CDR3 nucleotides read TGTGCCAGCAGCGCTAAGATGTCGGCGGGAACCAATGAGCAGTTCTTC. The encoded protein is CASSAKMSAGTNEQFF.